A single sample gave rise to the 9 T cell receptor beta chains below, sequenced in a study of blood T cell repertoires in COVID-19. Method: immunoSEQ multiplex PCR; TCRdb's copy keeps in-frame clones and lacks some. The repertoire consists of under 300,000 clones, with roughly 87% occurring once and the leading ten covering roughly 6.3%. The sequencing input was PBMCs or T cells enriched from blood (not recorded which). These receptors all come from a woman aged 25 to 39 with acute COVID-19.

This clone has only one observation. The chain joins TRBV12-3 or TRBV12-4 to TRBJ1-1; D gene ambiguous. The CDR3 length is 12 residues. V lost 8 bases to trimming and J lost 0 bases, with 7 bases between them. CDR3 protein: CASGKVNTEAFF. CDR3 nucleotides: TGTGCCAGCGGCAAAGTGAACACTGAAGCTTTCTTT.

The chain joins TRBV10-3 to TRBJ2-1, with 8 bases fitting TRBD2. Germline V gene lookup returns CDR1 ENHRY and CDR2 SYGVKD. The CDR3 sequence is 15 residues long. J lost 5 bases, V lost 1 base, and 4 bases had no gene match. The CDR3 here is CAISEWGLGNNEQFF. For the CDR3, the DNA is TGTGCCATCAGTGAGTGGGGACTAGGTAACAATGAGCAGTTCTTC.

The rearrangement uses TRBV2 and TRBJ2-3; 7 bases are a match to TRBD2. V trimming: 4 bases; J trimming: 2 bases; junction bases outside the gene matches: 9. The germline V gene encodes CDR1 SNHLY and CDR2 FYNNEI. The CDR3 is 16 residues long. CDR3 amino acids: CASSVRGRGYTDTQYF. The CDR3 coding sequence is TGTGCCAGCAGTGTCCGGGGGAGGGGTTACACAGATACGCAGTATTTT.

The chain uses TRBV27 and TRBJ2-1; 7 bases are a match to TRBD1. V trimming: 4 bases; J trimming: 4 bases; junction bases outside the gene matches: 1. The CDR3 runs to 13 residues. Germline V gene lookup returns CDR1 MNHEY and CDR2 SMNVEV (reference sequence). CDR3 nucleotides: TGTGCCAGCAGTTGGGACAGTTACAATGAGCAGTTCTTC. Its protein product is CASSWDSYNEQFF.

The V gene is TRBV24-1, the J gene TRBJ2-2; 9 bases map to TRBD1. There are 14 residues in the CDR3. Germline CDR1 is KGHDR and CDR2 is SFDVKD. J gave up 7 bases and V 5 bases, and 4 bases lay outside the gene matches. The chain's CDR3 is CATSVTGGGGELFF. DNA for the CDR3: TGTGCCACCAGTGTCACAGGGGGCGGCGGGGAGCTGTTTTTT.

J is TRBJ1-2 and V is TRBV2, with unresolved D. V was pared by 3 bases and J by 4 bases, with 12 bases between. Germline CDR1 is SNHLY and CDR2 is FYNNEI. The CDR3 sequence is 14 residues long. CDR3: CASSEEPTFYGYTF. The CDR3 DNA reads TGTGCCAGCAGTGAGGAGCCAACTTTCTATGGCTACACCTTC.

The gene calls are TRBV7-2 and TRBJ2-2; 8 bases are a match to TRBD2. Germline CDR1 is SGHTA and CDR2 is FQGNSA. The CDR3 contains 16 residues. The V and J ends lost 4 bases and 6 bases, in that order; junction bases with no gene match: 10. CDR3 DNA: TGTGCCAGCAGCTCGCCGATCGGGACTAGTCCCGGGGAGCTGTTTTTT. Translation gives CASSSPIGTSPGELFF.

The chain combines TRBV5-1 with TRBJ1-4; perhaps TRBD1 as D (6 bases). There are 15 residues in the CDR3. Germline V lookup: CDR1 SGHRS, CDR2 YFSETQ. V was pared by 0 bases and J by 4 bases, with 10 bases between. This CDR3 reads CASSLETGLNEKLFF. In DNA form, the CDR3 reads TGCGCCAGCAGCTTGGAAACAGGGCTTAATGAAAAACTGTTTTTT.

This clone was seen a few times. This chain joins TRBV27 and TRBJ1-5, with D hard to call. Germline V gene sequence: CDR1 MNHEY, CDR2 SMNVEV (reference sequence). The CDR3 has 14 residues. The V end lost 2 bases, the J end lost 2 bases, and 7 bases lay between the germline ends. The CDR3 reads CASSLRSGNQPQHF. DNA for the CDR3: TGTGCCAGCAGTTTAAGGAGTGGCAATCAGCCCCAGCATTTT.